Detailed here is one T cell receptor (beta chain). As yet, its antigen is unknown. An approximately 220 ng quantity of DNA, roughly 32,000 T cell genomes, went into the sorted-subset replicate PCRs. TCRdb keeps only in-frame clones here, not all; method: immunoSEQ multiplex PCR. The table records over a million clones, 95% to 99% of them present only once. The data derive from a study of shared clonotypes between healthy human individuals. Study details: Contributing individuals were two females and three males aged 18 to 49. CD4 naive and memory got three plates each, CD8 naive two, CD8 memory one. Regarding the study as a whole: Blood was the sole source, and tissue repertoires probably differ.

V lost 0 bases to trimming and J lost 6 bases, with 18 bases between them. The germline CDR1 and CDR2 sequences are SGHAT and FQNNGV. The CDR3 has 17 residues. The sequence derives from a man younger than 45 in good health. The sequenced sample consisted of naive CD4+ T cells sorted from blood. Subset meaning: CD45RA+ positively selected. This chain connects TRBV11-2 to TRBJ2-1; tentative D call: TRBD2 (5 bases). The CDR3 sequence: CASSLDPLAYYGNEQFF. DNA for the CDR3: TGTGCCAGCAGCTTAGATCCGCTAGCCTACTATGGCAATGAGCAGTTCTTC.